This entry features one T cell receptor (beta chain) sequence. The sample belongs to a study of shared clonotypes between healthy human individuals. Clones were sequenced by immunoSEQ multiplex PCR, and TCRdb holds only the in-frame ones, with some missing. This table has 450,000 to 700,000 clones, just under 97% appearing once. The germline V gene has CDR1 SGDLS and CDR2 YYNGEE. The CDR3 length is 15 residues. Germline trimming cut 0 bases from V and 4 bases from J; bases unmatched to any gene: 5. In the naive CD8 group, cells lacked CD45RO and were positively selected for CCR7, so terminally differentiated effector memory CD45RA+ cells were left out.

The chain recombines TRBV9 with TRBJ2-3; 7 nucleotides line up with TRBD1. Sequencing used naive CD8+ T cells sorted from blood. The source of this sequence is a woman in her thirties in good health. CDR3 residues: CASSVDRGMADTQYF. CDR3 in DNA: TGTGCCAGCAGCGTAGACAGGGGAATGGCAGATACGCAGTATTTT.